The rows below give T cell receptor beta chains drawn from one sample of a study of blood T cell repertoires in COVID-19. Method: immunoSEQ multiplex PCR; TCRdb's copy keeps in-frame clones and lacks some. The sample contains about 250,000 clones, about 89% of which appear only once. Sequencing was carried out using peripheral blood. These receptors all stem from a woman aged 55-69 years who had recovered from COVID-19. CDR3s include the opening cysteine and the closing phenylalanine or tryptophan. The D gene is left open where the match is weak. Size is omitted from some rows. Given values are once, few, many or a class for expanded clones.

j_call clone_size v_call d_call cdr3_aa cdr3_nt
TRBJ2-5 NA TRBV7-9 TRBD1 CASSLWDRGRETQYF TGTGCCAGCAGCCTTTGGGACAGGGGGCGAGAGACCCAGTACTTC
TRBJ2-2 few TRBV6-1 TRBD2 CASSEIAGGPGTGELFF TGTGCCAGCAGTGAAATAGCGGGGGGGCCCGGGACCGGGGAGCTGTTTTTT
TRBJ1-6 NA TRBV7-2 TRBD1 CASSPDRENSPLHF TGTGCCAGCAGCCCGGACAGGGAGAATTCACCCCTCCACTTT
TRBJ2-1 few TRBV3-1/TRBV3-2 NA CASSQDNTDYNEQFF TGTGCCAGCAGCCAAGATAATACTGACTACAATGAGCAGTTCTTC
TRBJ2-3 NA TRBV4-3 TRBD2 CASRLRSGGEQTDTQYF TGCGCCAGCAGACTTAGGAGCGGGGGGGAGCAAACAGATACGCAGTATTTT
TRBJ2-5 few TRBV5-1 TRBD2 CASSLAGGGAKETQYF TGCGCCAGCAGCTTGGCCGGCGGGGGGGCGAAAGAGACCCAGTACTTC
TRBJ2-3 NA TRBV24-1 NA CATSDTRGRADTQYF TGTGCCACCAGTGATACCCGGGGTCGCGCAGATACGCAGTATTTT
TRBJ2-2 NA TRBV7-9 TRBD1 CASRPGQGAGELFF TGTGCCAGCAGACCGGGACAGGGGGCCGGGGAGCTGTTTTTT
TRBJ1-6 NA TRBV19 NA CASRDSGIFNSPLHF TGTGCCAGTAGGGATTCAGGGATCTTCAATTCACCCCTCCACTTT
TRBJ1-2 few TRBV3-1/TRBV3-2 TRBD1 CASSQEEDRHGYTF TGTGCCAGCAGCCAAGAGGAGGACAGGCATGGCTACACCTTC
TRBJ2-7 NA TRBV7-2 TRBD2 CASSFQAGGSKYF TGTGCCAGCAGCTTTCAGGCGGGGGGTAGTAAGTACTTC
TRBJ1-5 NA TRBV28 TRBD1 CASRITGAKRQPQHF TGTGCCAGCAGGATAACAGGGGCGAAGAGGCAGCCCCAGCATTTT
TRBJ2-5 NA TRBV20-1 NA CSASTGPTKETQYF TGCAGTGCTAGTACCGGCCCCACTAAAGAGACCCAGTACTTC
TRBJ2-5 NA TRBV29-1 TRBD1 CSVDGDSPETQYF TGCAGCGTTGACGGGGACAGCCCAGAGACCCAGTACTTC
TRBJ1-2 NA TRBV28 NA CASSSSLGREDGYTF TGTGCCAGCAGTTCCTCTCTCGGTAGGGAGGATGGCTACACCTTC
TRBJ2-2 few TRBV5-1 TRBD2 CASSSRTSGGSNTGELFF TGCGCCAGCAGCTCCCGGACTAGCGGGGGCTCGAACACCGGGGAGCTGTTTTTT
TRBJ1-3 NA TRBV7-2 TRBD1 CASSTGTVGNTIYF TGTGCCAGCAGCACTGGGACAGTTGGAAACACCATATATTTT
TRBJ1-2 NA TRBV7-3 NA CASSLGRAGGYTF TGTGCCAGCAGCTTAGGGCGGGCGGGAGGCTACACCTTC
TRBJ2-3 NA TRBV7-2 NA CASSLNRLSSSTDTQYF TGTGCCAGCAGCTTGAACAGGCTAAGCTCTAGCACAGATACGCAGTATTTT
TRBJ1-4 NA TRBV19 TRBD1 CASSQDRGGEKLFF TGTGCCAGTAGCCAGGACAGGGGCGGCGAAAAACTGTTTTTT
TRBJ2-7 NA TRBV7-8 TRBD1 CASRWDRGSYEQYF TGTGCCAGCAGATGGGACAGGGGCTCCTACGAGCAGTACTTC
TRBJ1-1 NA TRBV6-5 NA CASSLTVITEAFF TGTGCCAGCAGTTTGACAGTGATCACTGAAGCTTTCTTT
TRBJ2-5 NA TRBV4-3 TRBD2 CASSQDRGVETQYF TGCGCCAGCAGCCAAGATCGGGGGGTAGAGACCCAGTACTTC
TRBJ1-5 few TRBV7-8 NA CASSLGGQFNQPQHF TGTGCCAGCAGCTTAGGGGGCCAGTTCAATCAGCCCCAGCATTTT
TRBJ2-1 NA TRBV28 NA CASVSSSAENYNEQFF TGTGCCTCTGTTTCTAGCAGCGCGGAGAACTACAATGAGCAGTTCTTC
TRBJ2-2 NA TRBV2 NA CASSEGTTTGELFF TGTGCCAGCAGTGAAGGGACTACCACCGGGGAGCTGTTTTTT
TRBJ2-1 NA TRBV7-9 TRBD2 CASSLGTAGVLYNEQFF TGTGCCAGCAGCTTGGGAACGGCGGGGGTGCTTTACAATGAGCAGTTCTTC
TRBJ1-5 NA TRBV20-1 TRBD1 CSASYHRGQPQHF TGCAGTGCTAGTTATCACAGGGGTCAGCCCCAGCATTTT
TRBJ2-3 NA TRBV9 NA CASSPDFFWEDTQYF TGTGCCAGCAGCCCCGACTTCTTCTGGGAGGATACGCAGTATTTT
TRBJ1-5 NA TRBV5-1 NA CASSHGPKRNQPQHF TGCGCCAGCAGCCATGGGCCTAAACGGAATCAGCCCCAGCATTTT
TRBJ1-4 NA TRBV15 NA CATSREAPQRLLFF TGTGCCACCAGCAGAGAAGCTCCCCAGCGGTTGCTGTTTTTT
TRBJ1-4 NA TRBV7-2 NA CASSLASAEGTEKLFF TGTGCCAGCAGCTTGGCATCGGCAGAGGGTACTGAAAAACTGTTTTTT
TRBJ1-4 NA TRBV7-2 NA CASSLHGLDEKLFF TGTGCCAGCAGCTTGCACGGGTTGGATGAAAAACTGTTTTTT
TRBJ2-3 NA TRBV7-3 TRBD2 CASSQGLAADTQYF TGTGCCAGCAGCCAGGGACTAGCGGCAGATACGCAGTATTTT
TRBJ2-1 NA TRBV3-1/TRBV3-2 TRBD2 CASSLPLAGGYNEQFF TGTGCCAGCAGCCTTCCTTTAGCGGGGGGATACAATGAGCAGTTCTTC
TRBJ2-7 NA TRBV5-5 TRBD1 CASSRDSSTYEQYF TGTGCCAGCAGCCGGGACAGCTCGACCTACGAGCAGTACTTC
TRBJ1-6 NA TRBV9 TRBD1 CASSTFGDSNNSPLHF TGTGCCAGCAGCACATTCGGGGACAGCAATAATTCACCCCTCCACTTT
TRBJ1-3 NA TRBV20-1 NA CSASVGSSGNTIYF TGCAGTGCTAGTGTCGGTAGCTCTGGAAACACCATATATTTT
TRBJ2-1 once TRBV3-1/TRBV3-2 TRBD2 CASSFEGLPNNEQFF TGTGCCAGCAGCTTCGAGGGACTACCCAACAATGAGCAGTTCTTC
TRBJ2-1 NA TRBV7-2 NA CASSSPHNEQFF TGTGCCAGCAGCAGCCCCCACAATGAGCAGTTCTTC
TRBJ2-7 NA TRBV7-2 NA CASSPQGGGPLEQYF TGTGCCAGCAGCCCACAGGGGGGGGGCCCCCTCGAGCAGTACTTC
TRBJ2-7 once TRBV5-1 TRBD1 CASSLDRGSEQYF TGCGCCAGCAGCTTGGACAGGGGGAGCGAGCAGTACTTC
TRBJ1-2 NA TRBV2 NA CASRADREGGYTF TGTGCCAGCAGAGCAGATAGAGAGGGAGGCTACACCTTC
TRBJ2-7 NA TRBV4-2 NA CASSQEWAKQLEQYF TGTGCCAGCAGCCAAGAATGGGCTAAACAGCTCGAGCAGTACTTC
TRBJ2-3 NA TRBV28 NA CASILGGAGTQYF TGTGCCAGCATCCTAGGGGGAGCAGGTACGCAGTATTTT
TRBJ1-3 NA TRBV27 TRBD1 CASSSQGYGNTIYF TGTGCCAGCAGTTCACAGGGGTACGGAAACACCATATATTTT
TRBJ1-1 NA TRBV12-3/TRBV12-4 NA CASSDGSEAFF TGTGCCAGCAGTGACGGGTCTGAAGCTTTCTTT
TRBJ2-7 NA TRBV7-9 NA CASSLGYGGYEQYF TGTGCCAGCAGCTTAGGTTACGGAGGGTACGAGCAGTACTTC
TRBJ2-4 NA TRBV4-2 NA CASSQADQIAKNIQYF TGTGCCAGCAGCCAAGCCGATCAGATAGCCAAAAACATTCAGTACTTC
TRBJ1-2 NA TRBV7-8 NA CASSFALSGYGYTF TGTGCCAGCAGCTTCGCCTTAAGCGGCTATGGCTACACCTTC
TRBJ2-7 NA TRBV7-2 NA CASSSANSRYEQYF TGTGCCAGCAGCTCAGCCAATAGCCGCTACGAGCAGTACTTC
TRBJ1-2 once TRBV12-3/TRBV12-4 TRBD1 CASRGQGHYGYTF TGTGCCAGCAGAGGACAGGGTCACTATGGCTACACCTTC
TRBJ2-7 NA TRBV6-5 NA CASSYSGGRYEQYF TGTGCCAGCAGTTACTCTGGCGGCAGATACGAGCAGTACTTC
TRBJ2-4 NA TRBV7-2 TRBD1 CASSLDRGGNIQYF TGTGCCAGCAGCTTGGACAGGGGAGGGAACATTCAGTACTTC